The 29 T cell receptor beta chains below come from one sample, sequenced in a study of blood T cell repertoires in COVID-19. Sequenced by immunoSEQ multiplex PCR; TCRdb stores in-frame clones only, minus some. This table has some 160,000 clones, roughly 80% appearing once. Sequences were obtained from peripheral blood. The source of these receptors is a man aged 65 to 79 with active or convalescent COVID-19.

J is TRBJ1-1 and V is TRBV4-3; no clear D gene. The CDR3 is 15 amino acids. V gave up 1 base and J gave up 3 bases, with 12 bases separating them. CDR1 is LGHNA, CDR2 YSLEER, per germline. CDR3 DNA sequence: TGCGCCAGCAGCCAAGCCGGGGTAGGTGACACTGAAGCTTTCTTT. Protein: CASSQAGVGDTEAFF.

The rearrangement uses TRBV7-2 and TRBJ1-1; TRBD1 might be the D (6 bases). There are 16 residues in the CDR3. Germline CDR1 is SGHTA and CDR2 is FQGNSA. Trimming stripped 4 bases from V and 1 base from J, with 16 bases between. The chain's CDR3 is CASSSQAGAGNTEAFF. Here the CDR3 DNA reads TGTGCCAGCAGCTCACAGGCAGGGGCGGGGAACACTGAAGCTTTCTTT.

V gene TRBV7-8 combines with J gene TRBJ1-2, with D unresolved. This CDR3 has 12 amino acids. Germline V CDR1 and CDR2: SGHVS, FQNEAQ. The V gene lost 1 base and the J gene lost 4 bases, with 4 bases spanning the gap. CDR3 loop: CASSLGLYGYTF. Here the CDR3 DNA reads TGTGCCAGCAGCTTAGGGCTCTATGGCTACACCTTC.

In this sample, this clone turned up once. This sequence joins TRBV10-3 and TRBJ1-3; 8 nucleotides agree with TRBD1. V shed 5 bases, J shed 2 bases, and the junction held 2 bases outside the gene matches. The CDR3 contains 14 residues. Germline V gene lookup returns CDR1 ENHRY and CDR2 SYGVKD. The CDR3 sequence: CAISRQGPGNTIYF. The CDR3 bases are TGTGCCATCAGTCGACAGGGGCCTGGAAACACCATATATTTT.

This clone appeared a single time. This chain uses TRBV4-3 with TRBJ2-1; weak D call: TRBD2 (6 bases). Trimming removed 3 bases from V and 6 bases from J, with 18 bases in between. Germline V gene sequence: CDR1 LGHNA, CDR2 YSLEER. This CDR3 has 16 residues. CDR3 in DNA: TGCGCCAGCAGCCAGGACCCCGGAGGGGTTTCCAATGAGCAGTTCTTC. Its protein product is CASSQDPGGVSNEQFF.

CDR3 nucleotide sequence: TGCAGCGTTTCCACCCTTCAGACAGAAAAAGCTTTCTTT. Translated: CSVSTLQTEKAFF. The rearrangement joins TRBV29-1 to TRBJ1-1; D perhaps matches TRBD1 (5 bases). Between the trimmed V and J ends, which lost 5 bases and 9 bases, there was a span of 19 bases. The CDR3 totals 13 residues. The V gene's germline CDR1 is SQVTM and CDR2 ANQGSEA.

The chain joins TRBV4-3 to TRBJ2-3; TRBD2 agrees at 13 bases. CDR3 length equals 19 residues. Trimming cost V 3 bases and J 2 bases; bases outside gene matches: 11. Germline CDR1 and CDR2: LGHNA and YSLEER. DNA of the CDR3: TGCGCCAGCAGCCAGCGACTAGCGGGGGGCCTTCGGATCACAGATACGCAGTATTTT. Protein: CASSQRLAGGLRITDTQYF.

This sequence joins TRBV6-2 or TRBV6-3 and TRBJ1-5; a possible D gene is TRBD1 (5 bases). This CDR3 has 15 residues. V gave up 2 bases and J gave up 6 bases, with 14 bases separating them. CDR1 and CDR2 from the germline V gene are MNHEY and SVGEGT. As DNA, the CDR3 is TGTGCCAGCAGTTACCGGGGCCCCGGGGGTCAGCCCCAGCATTTT. It codes for CASSYRGPGGQPQHF.

V usage is TRBV5-5 and J usage is TRBJ2-7, with 8 bases aligning to TRBD2. After removal of 1 base from V and 5 bases from J, the junction contained 2 bases not matched to a gene. CDR3 length: 13 residues. Germline CDR1 and CDR2: SGHKS and YYEKEE (reference sequence). DNA of the CDR3: TGTGCCAGCAGCTTGCCCGGGGGGGACGAGCAGTACTTC. Amino acids: CASSLPGGDEQYF.

The rearrangement links TRBV2 to TRBJ2-2; 8 nucleotides agree with TRBD1. CDR3 length: 13 residues. Looked up from germline, CDR1 is SNHLY and CDR2 is FYNNEI. J gave up 7 bases and V 8 bases, and 6 bases lay outside the gene matches. CDR3 in amino acids: CASLRQGNGELFF. The CDR3, as DNA: TGTGCCAGCCTCAGACAGGGGAACGGGGAGCTGTTTTTT.

This chain uses TRBV28 with TRBJ2-2, with 9 nucleotides matching TRBD1. The length of the CDR3 is 20 residues. The V gene end was trimmed by 5 bases and the J gene end by 0 bases; junction bases not matched to a gene: 16. Germline assignment: CDR1 MDHEN and CDR2 SYDVKM. The DNA of the CDR3 is TGTGCCAGCAGTATCCGGGAACGGGACAGGGTATTATCGAACACCGGGGAGCTGTTTTTT. Residues: CASSIRERDRVLSNTGELFF.

V gene TRBV19 combines with J gene TRBJ2-2; the match to TRBD1 covers 10 bases. The CDR3 has 15 amino acids. Germline assignment: CDR1 LNHDA and CDR2 SQIVND (reference sequence). With 6 bases clipped from V and 1 base from J, the junction kept 2 bases outside the gene matches. CDR3 region: CASRTGGRNTGELFF. DNA for the CDR3: TGTGCCAGTAGGACAGGGGGCAGGAACACCGGGGAGCTGTTTTTT.

The V and J genes are TRBV18 and TRBJ2-3; TRBD1 matches 7 bases. The CDR3 sequence is 16 residues long. The junction had 9 bases not matched to a gene; V was cut back by 4 bases and J by 2 bases. CDR1 and CDR2 (germline): KGHSH, LQKENI. CDR3 in amino acids: CASSQIPGQNTDTQYF. Written as DNA, the CDR3 is TGTGCCAGCTCACAAATACCGGGACAGAACACAGATACGCAGTATTTT.

This clone was counted a few times. The chain joins TRBV13 to TRBJ2-2, with a tentative D call TRBD2 (5 bases). The CDR3 sequence is 14 residues long. V gave up 5 bases and J gave up 4 bases, with 11 bases separating them. Germline-derived CDR1 and CDR2 are PRHDT and FYEKMQ (reference sequence). CDR3 bases: TGTGCCAGCAGCCCCTGGACTTCCACCGGGGAGCTGTTTTTT. Translating it yields CASSPWTSTGELFF. The variable domain in full, completed from reference TRBV13 and TRBJ2-2, reads AAGVIQSPRHLIKEKRETATLKCYPIPRHDTVYWYQQGPGQDPQFLISFYEKMQSDKGSIPDRFSAQQFSDYHSELNMSSLELGDSALYFCASSPWTSTGELFFGEGSRLTVL.

V and J are TRBV7-2 and TRBJ1-1; no firm D call. CDR3 length equals 13 residues. The V and J ends lost 4 bases and 3 bases respectively, with 9 bases between them. Germline V CDR1 and CDR2: SGHTA, FQGNSA. The CDR3 loop is CASSSAEDTEAFF. The CDR3 nucleotides are TGTGCCAGCAGCTCGGCGGAGGACACTGAAGCTTTCTTT.

The chain has TRBV10-1 and TRBJ1-3, with D tentatively TRBD1 (5 bases). V dropped 5 bases and J dropped 0 bases, with 20 bases sitting between them. The V gene's germline CDR1 is WNHNN and CDR2 SYGVQD (reference sequence). This CDR3 comprises 18 residues. The CDR3 sequence: CASSNRGAGLGSGNTIYF. The DNA of the CDR3 is TGCGCCAGCAGTAACCGCGGGGCCGGACTGGGCTCTGGAAACACCATATATTTT.

The chain combines TRBV24-1 with TRBJ2-1; 9 bases map to TRBD1. This CDR3 has 16 amino acids. CDR1 is KGHDR and CDR2 is SFDVKD in the germline V gene. The junction had 3 bases not matched to a gene; V was cut back by 1 base and J by 3 bases. This CDR3 is CATSDFGDRDYNEQFF. The CDR3 bases are TGTGCCACCAGTGATTTTGGGGACAGGGACTACAATGAGCAGTTCTTC.

The rearrangement uses TRBV5-1 and TRBJ2-2, with 7 bases matching TRBD2. The length of the CDR3 is 15 residues. Germline assignment: CDR1 SGHRS and CDR2 YFSETQ. V shed 2 bases and J 1 base; nucleotides not matched to a gene: 2. The DNA for the CDR3 is TGCGCCAGCAGCTTTACGGGAGGGAACACCGGGGAGCTGTTTTTT. Translating gives CASSFTGGNTGELFF.

The chain is built from TRBV6-2 or TRBV6-3 and TRBJ2-1, with 8 bases matching TRBD1. V trimming: 5 bases; J trimming: 4 bases; junction bases outside the gene matches: 4. CDR3 size: 14 residues. CDR1 and CDR2 (germline): MNHEY, SVGEGT. In nucleotides, the CDR3 is TGTGCCAGCAGTCACCAGGGGGCTTACAATGAGCAGTTCTTC. Its translation is CASSHQGAYNEQFF.

As for this clone: This sample also contains other DNA sequences that code for the same CDR3. V usage is TRBV28 and J usage is TRBJ2-5; D uncertain. V gave up 3 bases and J gave up 5 bases, with 4 bases separating them. There are 11 residues in the CDR3. Germline loops: CDR1 MDHEN, CDR2 SYDVKM. As DNA, the CDR3 is TGTGCCAGCAGTTTCAGGGAGACCCAGTACTTC. Translated: CASSFRETQYF.

The chain uses TRBV9 and TRBJ2-2; 11 bases fit TRBD1. CDR1 is SGDLS and CDR2 is YYNGEE in the germline V gene. Trimming removed 7 bases from V and 4 bases from J; junction bases left unmatched: 3. The CDR3 consists of 14 residues. The CDR3 nucleotides are TGTGCCAGCGGGGGGACAGGGGGCACCGGGGAGCTGTTTTTT. Encoded protein: CASGGTGGTGELFF.

This sequence joins TRBV19 and TRBJ1-2; 11 bases are a match to TRBD1. After removal of 4 bases from V and 5 bases from J, the junction contained 9 bases not matched to a gene. The CDR3 sequence is 16 residues long. Looked up from germline, CDR1 is LNHDA and CDR2 is SQIVND (reference sequence). CDR3 in amino acids: CASSNQGQGVAYGYTF. The CDR3 DNA reads as TGTGCCAGTAGTAACCAGGGACAGGGGGTTGCGTATGGCTACACCTTC.

About this clone: At one end the junction does not follow the germline gene, possibly because of a read error. The chain links TRBV7-7 to TRBJ2-1; 10 nucleotides agree with TRBD2. This CDR3 contains 19 residues. Germline loops: CDR1 SSHAT, CDR2 FNYEAQ (reference sequence). The DNA of the CDR3 is TGTGCTAGCAGCTTAGCCTTGAAAGGGGCTAGCGGGAGAGACAATGAGCAGTTCTTC. Amino acids: CASSLALKGASGRDNEQFF.

The chain couples TRBV18 to TRBJ2-3; TRBD2 aligns across 10 bases. Germline CDR1 reads KGHSH; CDR2 reads LQKENI. The CDR3 has 16 residues. The J segment lost 7 bases and the V segment lost 5 bases, leaving 12 bases of the junction unmatched. CDR3 sequence reads: CASSSIPSGGGYTQYF. In DNA, the CDR3 is TGTGCCAGCTCATCGATTCCTAGCGGGGGAGGGTATACGCAGTATTTT.

The chain links TRBV6-5 to TRBJ1-2; TRBD1 is a possible D gene (6 bases). There are 14 residues in the CDR3. Trimming pared 6 bases from V and 0 bases from J, leaving 11 bases between. Germline V gene sequence: CDR1 MNHEY, CDR2 SVGAGI. CDR3 sequence: CASSEGQTNYGYTF. CDR3 in DNA: TGTGCCAGCAGCGAGGGACAAACTAACTATGGCTACACCTTC.

The J gene is TRBJ2-7, the V gene TRBV28, with a tentative D call TRBD1 (5 bases). Germline CDR1 is MDHEN and CDR2 is SYDVKM. Trimming took off 7 bases at V and 3 bases at J, with 16 bases between the two ends. The CDR3 consists of 14 residues. CDR3 DNA: TGTGCCAGCAACCAGGGAACGGCTGTCTACGAGCAGTACTTC. Translating it yields CASNQGTAVYEQYF.

This chain uses TRBV9 with TRBJ2-7; 8 nucleotides line up with TRBD1. J was trimmed by 3 bases and V by 3 bases; bases with no gene match: 2. The CDR3 is 13 residues long. Germline V gene lookup returns CDR1 SGDLS and CDR2 YYNGEE. The CDR3: CASSAGTGYEQYF. The CDR3 DNA reads as TGTGCCAGCAGCGCAGGGACAGGCTACGAGCAGTACTTC.

This chain uses TRBV19 with TRBJ2-1, with TRBD2 matching 11 bases. The CDR3 is made up of 14 amino acids. Germline-derived CDR1 and CDR2 are LNHDA and SQIVND (reference sequence). V shed 7 bases and J 8 bases; nucleotides not matched to a gene: 7. The CDR3: CASMISGRGDEQFF. The CDR3 DNA follows: TGTGCCAGTATGATTAGCGGGAGGGGCGATGAGCAGTTCTTC.

The chain employs TRBV30 and TRBJ1-4; TRBD1 aligns across 9 bases. The CDR3 covers 15 residues. Germline values: CDR1 GTSNPN, CDR2 SVGIG (reference sequence). The J segment lost 7 bases and the V segment lost 2 bases, leaving 8 bases of the junction unmatched. The CDR3 is CAWSKTGGLFEKLFF. CDR3 coding DNA: TGTGCCTGGAGTAAAACAGGGGGCTTATTTGAAAAACTGTTTTTT.